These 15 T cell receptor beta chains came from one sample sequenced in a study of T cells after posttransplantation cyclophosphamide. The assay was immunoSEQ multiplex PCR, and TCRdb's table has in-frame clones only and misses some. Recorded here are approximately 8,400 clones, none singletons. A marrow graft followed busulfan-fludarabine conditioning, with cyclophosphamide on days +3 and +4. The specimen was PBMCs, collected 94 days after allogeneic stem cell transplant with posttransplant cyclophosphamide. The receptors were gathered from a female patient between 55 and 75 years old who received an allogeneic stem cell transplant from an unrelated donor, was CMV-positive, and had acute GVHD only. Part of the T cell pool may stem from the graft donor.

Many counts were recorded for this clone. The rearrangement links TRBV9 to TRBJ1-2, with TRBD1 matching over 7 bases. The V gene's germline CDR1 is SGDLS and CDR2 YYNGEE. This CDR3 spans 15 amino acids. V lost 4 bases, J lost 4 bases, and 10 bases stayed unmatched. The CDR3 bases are TGTGCCAGCAGCCGAGACAGGGATTCAACCTATGGCTACACCTTC. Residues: CASSRDRDSTYGYTF.

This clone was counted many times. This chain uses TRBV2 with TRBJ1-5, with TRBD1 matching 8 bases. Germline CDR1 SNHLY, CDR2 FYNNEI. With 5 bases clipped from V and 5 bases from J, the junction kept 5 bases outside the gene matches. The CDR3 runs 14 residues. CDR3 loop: CASSPQGADQPQHF. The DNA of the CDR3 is TGTGCCAGCAGTCCTCAGGGGGCGGATCAGCCCCAGCATTTT.

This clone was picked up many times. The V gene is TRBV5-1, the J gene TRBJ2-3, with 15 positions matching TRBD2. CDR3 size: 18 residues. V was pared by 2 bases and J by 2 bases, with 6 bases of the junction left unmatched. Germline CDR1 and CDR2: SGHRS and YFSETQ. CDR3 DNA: TGCGCCAGCAGCTTCAGGACTAGCGGGGGGGCCAACACAGATACGCAGTATTTT. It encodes CASSFRTSGGANTDTQYF. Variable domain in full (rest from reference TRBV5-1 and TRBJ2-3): KAGVTQTPRYLIKTRGQQVTLSCSPISGHRSVSWYQQTPGQGLQFLFEYFSETQRNKGNFPGRFSGRQFSNSRSEMNVSTLELGDSALYLCASSFRTSGGANTDTQYFGPGTRLTVL.

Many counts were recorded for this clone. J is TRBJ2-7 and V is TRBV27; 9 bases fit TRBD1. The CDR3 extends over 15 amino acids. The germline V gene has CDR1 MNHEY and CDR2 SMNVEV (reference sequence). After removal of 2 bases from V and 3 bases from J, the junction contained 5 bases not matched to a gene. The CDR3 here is CASSLQGQGRYEQYF. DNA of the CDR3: TGTGCCAGCAGTTTACAGGGACAGGGCCGCTACGAGCAGTACTTC.

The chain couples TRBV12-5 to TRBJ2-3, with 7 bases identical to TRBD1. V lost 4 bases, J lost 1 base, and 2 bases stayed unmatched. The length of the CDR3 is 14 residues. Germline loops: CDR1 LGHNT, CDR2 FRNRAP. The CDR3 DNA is TGTGCTAGTGGTTCCGGACAGGGCACAGATACGCAGTATTTT. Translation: CASGSGQGTDTQYF.

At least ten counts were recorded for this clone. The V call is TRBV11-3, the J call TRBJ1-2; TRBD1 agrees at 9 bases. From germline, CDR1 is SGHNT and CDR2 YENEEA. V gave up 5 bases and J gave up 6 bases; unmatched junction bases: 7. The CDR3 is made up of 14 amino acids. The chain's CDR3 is CASSPTGGRDGYTF. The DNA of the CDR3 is TGTGCCAGCAGCCCTACAGGGGGCCGGGATGGCTACACCTTC.

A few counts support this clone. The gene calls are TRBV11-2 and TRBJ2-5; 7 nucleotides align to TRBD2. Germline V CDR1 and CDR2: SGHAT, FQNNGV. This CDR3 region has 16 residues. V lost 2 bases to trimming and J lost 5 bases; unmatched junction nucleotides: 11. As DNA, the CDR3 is TGTGCCAGCAGCTTAACGGGACTATGGGAGGGGGAGACCCAGTACTTC. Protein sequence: CASSLTGLWEGETQYF.

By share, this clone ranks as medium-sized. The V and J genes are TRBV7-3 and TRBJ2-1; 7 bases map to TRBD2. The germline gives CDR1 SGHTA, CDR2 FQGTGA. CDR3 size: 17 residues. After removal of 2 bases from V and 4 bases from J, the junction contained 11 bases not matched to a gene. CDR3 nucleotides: TGTGCCAGCAGCTTAGGTCCTGCGGGAGACGGGTACAATGAGCAGTTCTTC. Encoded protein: CASSLGPAGDGYNEQFF.

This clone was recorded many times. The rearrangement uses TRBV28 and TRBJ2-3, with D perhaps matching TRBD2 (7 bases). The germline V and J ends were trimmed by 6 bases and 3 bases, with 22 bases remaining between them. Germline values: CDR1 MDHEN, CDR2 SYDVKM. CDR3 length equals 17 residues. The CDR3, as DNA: TGTGCCAGCAGCCTCGAGTATTTGGGAGGGGGAACAGATACGCAGTATTTT. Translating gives CASSLEYLGGGTDTQYF.

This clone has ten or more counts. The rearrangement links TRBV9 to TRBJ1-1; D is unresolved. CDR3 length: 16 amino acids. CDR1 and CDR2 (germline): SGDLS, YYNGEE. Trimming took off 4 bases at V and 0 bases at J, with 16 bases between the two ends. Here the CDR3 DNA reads TGTGCCAGCAGCCTCGGCCAGGAGACAATGAACACTGAAGCTTTCTTT. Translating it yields CASSLGQETMNTEAFF.

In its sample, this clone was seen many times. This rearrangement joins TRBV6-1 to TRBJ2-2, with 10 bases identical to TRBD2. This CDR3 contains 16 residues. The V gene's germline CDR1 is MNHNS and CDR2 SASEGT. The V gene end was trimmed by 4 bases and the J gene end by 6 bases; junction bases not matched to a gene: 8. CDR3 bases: TGTGCCAGCAGTGGGCCTAGCGGGAGACTGGCCGGGGAGCTGTTTTTT. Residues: CASSGPSGRLAGELFF.

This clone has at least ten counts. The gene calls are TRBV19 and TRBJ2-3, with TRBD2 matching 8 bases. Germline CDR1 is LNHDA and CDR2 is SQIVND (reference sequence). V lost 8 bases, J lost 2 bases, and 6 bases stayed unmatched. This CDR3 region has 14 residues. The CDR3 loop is CASRERGPTDTQYF. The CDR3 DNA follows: TGTGCCAGTCGTGAGCGGGGGCCCACAGATACGCAGTATTTT.

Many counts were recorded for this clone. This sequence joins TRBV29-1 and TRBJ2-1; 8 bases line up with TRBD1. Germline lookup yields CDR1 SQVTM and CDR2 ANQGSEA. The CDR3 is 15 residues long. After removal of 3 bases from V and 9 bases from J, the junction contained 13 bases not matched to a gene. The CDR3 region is CSVEPGRGRASEQFF. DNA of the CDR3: TGCAGCGTTGAGCCCGGCAGGGGGCGCGCAAGTGAGCAGTTCTTC.

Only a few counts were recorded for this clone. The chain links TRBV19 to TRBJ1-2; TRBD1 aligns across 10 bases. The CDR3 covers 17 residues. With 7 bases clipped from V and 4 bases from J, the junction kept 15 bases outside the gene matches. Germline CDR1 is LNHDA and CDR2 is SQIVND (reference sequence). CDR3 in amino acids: CASTPFGTGDVVYGYTF. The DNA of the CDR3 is TGTGCCAGTACCCCATTCGGGACAGGGGATGTGGTCTATGGCTACACCTTC.

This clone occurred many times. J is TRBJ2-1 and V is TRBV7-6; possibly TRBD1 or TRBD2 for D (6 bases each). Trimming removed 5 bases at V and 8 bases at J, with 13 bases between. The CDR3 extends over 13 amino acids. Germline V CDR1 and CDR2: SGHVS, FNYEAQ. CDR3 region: CASSDSEGDEQFF. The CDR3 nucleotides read TGTGCCAGCAGCGATTCGGAGGGGGATGAGCAGTTCTTC.